One and the same sample provided the 4 T cell receptor beta chains below, sequenced in a study of T-cell memory formation after mild COVID-19. TCRdb passed the 5' RACE reads through MiXCR, listing each CDR3 protein once. Counted here are around 210,000 distinct CDR3 sequences, 9.5% occurring once; the ten biggest clones make up roughly 3.5%. The sequenced material came from PBMCs or a T cell subset sorted from them (not recorded which). The receptor set was obtained from a man between 18 and 35 years old who had mild COVID-19 (a few samples of this study predate the infection). Cell type and time point are not known.

This clonotype was seen more than once but under ten times. V usage is TRBV7-7 and J usage is TRBJ2-1, with 8 positions matching TRBD2. Trimming at V came to 4 bases and at J to 7 bases, leaving 15 bases not matched to a gene. This CDR3 has 17 residues. Germline V gene sequence: CDR1 SSHAT, CDR2 FNYEAQ (reference sequence). In DNA, the CDR3 is TGTGCCAGCAGCTCTAGCCCCTTGGGAGCGGGGGTAAATGAGCAGTTCTTC. Protein product: CASSSSPLGAGVNEQFF.

This clonotype has a handful of counts. The rearrangement uses TRBV7-8 and TRBJ1-5; D possibly corresponds to TRBD1 (5 bases). V lost 4 bases, J lost 7 bases, and 17 bases lay in between. The CDR3 is 15 residues long. Per germline, CDR1 SGHVS and CDR2 FQNEAQ. The CDR3 region is CASSSSTGRDQPQHF. The CDR3 DNA sequence: TGTGCCAGCAGCTCCTCGACGGGGAGGGACCAGCCCCAGCATTTT.

This clonotype has a handful of counts. The chain couples TRBV2 to TRBJ2-2; 8 bases match TRBD2. The CDR3 extends over 15 amino acids. Per the germline V gene, CDR1 is SNHLY and CDR2 is FYNNEI. The V gene end was trimmed by 4 bases and the J gene end by 8 bases; junction bases not matched to a gene: 9. The CDR3 DNA reads as TGTGCCAGCAGTGCAAGCGGGGGCTCCTGGGGGGAGCTGTTTTTT. Translation: CASSASGGSWGELFF.

The chain couples TRBV12-3 or TRBV12-4 to TRBJ2-7, with TRBD2 matching 9 bases. V gave up 0 bases and J gave up 2 bases; unmatched junction bases: 14. There are 19 residues in the CDR3. The CDR3: CASSLARLLERGVAYEQYF. CDR3 in DNA: TGTGCCAGCAGTTTAGCGAGGCTATTGGAGCGGGGGGTGGCCTACGAGCAGTACTTC.